A selection of T cell receptor beta chains follows, all from one sample in a study of blood T cell repertoires in COVID-19. Repertoires were generated with immunoSEQ multiplex PCR, while TCRdb's copy carries only in-frame clones and drops some. The sample gives about 75,000 clones, 65% to 90% of which show up once; 20% to 25% is in the top ten. Material for sequencing was peripheral blood. These receptor sequences come from a woman aged 50 to 60 with acute or convalescent COVID-19. The CDR3 runs from the conserved cysteine through the conserved F or W. D genes are given only for firm matches. Only part of the rows carry a size: once, few, many, or a class if the clone is expanded.

v_call	clone_size	j_call	d_call	cdr3_nt	cdr3_aa
TRBV9	NA	TRBJ1-4	TRBD1	TGTGCCAGCAGCGTAGGACAGGGCAATGAAAAACTGTTTTTT	CASSVGQGNEKLFF
TRBV19	NA	TRBJ1-2	NA	TGTGCCAGTAGTAGAGAACAGGGACCTAACTATGGCTACACCTTC	CASSREQGPNYGYTF
TRBV4-3	NA	TRBJ1-1	NA	TGCGCCAGCAGCCAAGACCCAGGGGTGAACACTGAAGCTTTCTTT	CASSQDPGVNTEAFF
TRBV19	NA	TRBJ1-5	NA	TGTGCCAGTAGTTACCGACCCGACACTGTCAATCAGCCCCAGCATTTT	CASSYRPDTVNQPQHF
TRBV27	NA	TRBJ1-6	NA	TGTGCCAGCAGTTTACGAGGGACTAGCTCCTATAATTCACCCCTCCACTTT	CASSLRGTSSYNSPLHF
TRBV6-2/TRBV6-3	NA	TRBJ2-1	TRBD2	TGTGCCAGCAGTTACTCGAGAGCGGGGGGGAACAATGAGCAGTTCTTC	CASSYSRAGGNNEQFF
TRBV11-2	NA	TRBJ1-2	TRBD1	TGTGCCAGCAGAAACCCTGGGACAGGGCCCCATGGCTACACCTTC	CASRNPGTGPHGYTF
TRBV27	few	TRBJ1-4	TRBD1	TGTGCCACGCGCCCAGGGGGCGCAAATGAAAAACTGTTTTTT	CATRPGGANEKLFF
TRBV4-2	NA	TRBJ2-5	NA	TGTGCCAGCAGCCAAAAGAATCCCCCAGGGCTCCAAGAGACCCAGTACTTC	CASSQKNPPGLQETQYF
TRBV10-3	NA	TRBJ1-3	NA	TGTGCCACCGGCGGAGGGAGCTCTGGAAACACCATATATTTT	CATGGGSSGNTIYF